The T cell receptor beta chain described here comes from a study of cytomegalovirus exposure and HLA in healthy donors. Amplification used 60 Vbeta primers and 13 Jbeta primers. Some clones are missing from TCRdb's copy, which holds only in-frame ones; the method was immunoSEQ multiplex PCR. Of over 150,000 clones in the sample, 80% were seen once. V lost 6 bases and J lost 0, with 11 bases in between. The CDR3 is made up of 14 amino acids. Germline V lookup: CDR1 MNHNS, CDR2 SASEGT. This chain joins TRBV6-1 and TRBJ1-2, with D perhaps TRBD1 (6 bases). The specimen was PBMCs. The TCR comes from a boy under 18 in good health and CMV-seronegative. CDR3 sequence reads: CASSERTANYGYTF. CDR3 bases: TGTGCCAGCAGCGAAAGGACAGCTAACTATGGCTACACCTTC.